This TCR beta chain appears in the sequencing data of a study of regulatory T cells in long-lasting Graves disease. Study at large: Over-5-year antithyroid drug use with positive TSH receptor antibodies defined persistent Graves' disease in the study.

Study-wide points: TRBV28, TRBJ1-2 and TRBJ2-5 were favored in persistent disease. The number of shared public clonotypes was higher in persistent patients (about 2,700) than new patients (966).

V shed 8 bases, J shed 4 bases, and the junction held 11 bases outside the gene matches. Germline V lookup: CDR1 LNHDA, CDR2 SQIVND (reference sequence). The CDR3 runs to 16 residues. Only a few counts were recorded for this clonotype. Its specificity is unknown. Sample time point: persistent/refractory GD, antithyroid drugs over 5 years with positive TRAb. Preparation of the TCR library used RNA extracted from PBMCs. American Thyroid Association guidelines served as the basis for diagnosing Graves' disease. HTBI primers from iRepertoire and Arm-PCR of CDR3 regions yielded the TCR beta libraries. TCRdb re-called the multiplex PCR reads through MiXCR, storing one row per CDR3 protein. The sample yields 310,000 or so distinct CDR3 sequences, roughly a fifth seen once.

The input for sequencing was peripheral blood mononuclear cells (PBMCs), taken when the disease was refractory, from a patient treated with antithyroid drugs. The clonotype was recovered from a female donor with Graves disease. The chain employs TRBV19 and TRBJ2-2; 9 bases agree with TRBD1. CDR3 bases: TGTGCCAGTCTGGTAGAACAGGGGGCAGGCACCGGGGAGCTGTTTTTT. This gives the protein CASLVEQGAGTGELFF.